The 28 T cell receptor beta chains reported below all come from one sample, sequenced in a study of shared clonotypes between healthy human individuals. Clones were sequenced by immunoSEQ multiplex PCR, and TCRdb holds only the in-frame ones, with some missing. The top ten hold approximately 1.5% of the sample, which has some 1 million clones, under 80% seen once. Sequenced: memory CD4+ T cells sorted from blood. Subset here: CD45RA-negative fraction. These receptors came from a young man in good health.

This clone was detected a few times. The rearrangement links TRBV27 to TRBJ2-7, with TRBD1 identical over 12 bases. The CDR3 covers 15 residues. CDR1 and CDR2 from the germline V gene are MNHEY and SMNVEV (reference sequence). With 6 bases clipped from V and 7 bases from J, the junction kept 10 bases outside the gene matches. The CDR3 nucleotides read TGTGCCAGCAGCCCAGGGACAGGGGGCCGAGGTGAGCAGTACTTC. Translation gives CASSPGTGGRGEQYF.

This rearrangement joins TRBV5-4 to TRBJ2-1, with 8 nucleotides matching TRBD1. V lost 3 bases and J lost 10; bases outside the gene matches: 12. There are 15 residues in the CDR3. Germline values: CDR1 SGHNT, CDR2 YYREEE (reference sequence). CDR3 loop: CASSYHGQGKGEQFF. CDR3 bases: TGTGCCAGCAGCTACCACGGACAGGGAAAAGGGGAGCAGTTCTTC.

The chain has TRBV5-4 and TRBJ2-3; 8 bases line up with TRBD1. V was clipped by 3 bases and J by 2 bases; unmatched bases: 11. CDR1 and CDR2 from the germline V gene are SGHNT and YYREEE (reference sequence). This CDR3 has 17 residues. This chain's CDR3 is CASSSALRTGNTDTQYF. CDR3 DNA: TGTGCCAGCAGCTCCGCCCTTCGGACAGGGAACACAGATACGCAGTATTTT.

The chain couples TRBV19 to TRBJ1-2; 7 bases are a match to TRBD1. The germline V gene has CDR1 LNHDA and CDR2 SQIVND (reference sequence). There are 14 residues in the CDR3. The junction had 14 bases not matched to a gene; V was cut back by 11 bases and J by 5 bases. The CDR3 here is CASQREGAGYGYTF. The CDR3 region has the DNA TGTGCCTCCCAGAGGGAGGGGGCAGGGTATGGCTACACCTTC.

The J gene is TRBJ2-2, the V gene TRBV2; 8 bases fit TRBD1. Trimming cost V 9 bases and J 3 bases; bases outside gene matches: 9. The CDR3 spans 15 residues. The V gene's germline CDR1 is SNHLY and CDR2 FYNNEI. CDR3 protein: CASKGQGRDTGELFF. CDR3 nucleotides: TGTGCCAGTAAAGGACAGGGAAGGGACACCGGGGAGCTGTTTTTT.

The chain couples TRBV12-5 to TRBJ1-2; D possibly corresponds to TRBD1 (5 bases). The CDR3 is 11 residues long. V was pared by 8 bases and J by 8 bases, with 12 bases between. In germline, CDR1 is LGHNT, CDR2 FRNRAP. The CDR3 DNA reads TGTGCTAGTTCACCCTCAGGGGGCTACACCTTC. Translation gives CASSPSGGYTF.

V gene TRBV28 combines with J gene TRBJ2-2; 8 bases map to TRBD1. Germline V gives CDR1 MDHEN, CDR2 SYDVKM. This CDR3 region has 14 residues. J gave up 5 bases and V 2 bases, and 1 base lay outside the gene matches. CDR3 amino acids: CASSLQGATGELFF. The CDR3 DNA reads as TGTGCCAGCAGTTTACAGGGGGCGACCGGGGAGCTGTTTTTT.

The chain links TRBV10-3 to TRBJ2-7, with D perhaps TRBD1 (6 bases). The CDR3 sequence is 13 residues long. V was clipped by 3 bases and J by 6 bases, with 12 bases between them. CDR1 and CDR2 from the germline V gene are ENHRY and SYGVKD. The CDR3 nucleotides read TGTGCCATCAGTGACAACAGGGTGGGCGAGCAGTACTTC. This encodes CAISDNRVGEQYF.

This clone was detected a few times. V gene TRBV7-3 combines with J gene TRBJ2-1; TRBD1 aligns across 8 bases. V shed 3 bases and J 7 bases; nucleotides not matched to a gene: 8. Germline CDR1 is SGHTA and CDR2 is FQGTGA. The CDR3 is 15 amino acids. The CDR3 DNA reads TGTGCCAGCAGCTTGGCAGGGGGCGGATTTAATGAGCAGTTCTTC. Translation gives CASSLAGGGFNEQFF. Supplemented by reference TRBV7-3 and TRBJ2-1, the full variable domain reads GAGVSQTPSNKVTEKGKYVELRCDPISGHTALYWYRQSLGQGPEFLIYFQGTGAADDSGLPNDRFFAVRPEGSVSTLKIQRTERGDSAVYLCASSLAGGGFNEQFFGPGTRLTVL.

This chain links TRBV30 with TRBJ1-2; perhaps TRBD1 as D (5 bases). In germline, CDR1 is GTSNPN, CDR2 SVGIG (reference sequence). This CDR3 has 12 residues. V dropped 4 bases and J dropped 3 bases, with 9 bases sitting between them. The CDR3 is CAWNGGYYGYTF. The DNA for the CDR3 is TGTGCCTGGAATGGGGGATACTATGGCTACACCTTC. The entire variable domain, with the rest obtained from reference TRBV30 and TRBJ1-2, is as follows: SQTIHQWPATLVQPVGSPLSLECTVEGTSNPNLYWYRQAAGRGLQLLFYSVGIGQISSEVPQNLSASRPQDRQFILSSKKLLLSDSGFYLCAWNGGYYGYTFGSGTRLTVV.

The V and J genes are TRBV11-2 and TRBJ2-3; 9 bases line up with TRBD2. The germline gives CDR1 SGHAT, CDR2 FQNNGV. The CDR3 has 15 residues. After removal of 7 bases from V and 2 bases from J, the junction contained 7 bases not matched to a gene. CDR3 in DNA: TGTGCCAGCACCGTTAGCGGGGGAAACACAGATACGCAGTATTTT. Amino acid sequence: CASTVSGGNTDTQYF.

In its sample, this clone was seen a few times. This sequence joins TRBV4-3 and TRBJ1-2, with a tentative D call TRBD1 (5 bases). Germline V gene sequence: CDR1 LGHNA, CDR2 YSLEER. The CDR3 covers 14 residues. V was shortened by 3 bases and J by 8 bases, with 16 bases between the two germline ends. The CDR3, as DNA: TGCGCCAGCAGCCAGGCCGGGACGCCTCTAGGCTACACCTTC. Amino acid sequence: CASSQAGTPLGYTF.

The rearrangement links TRBV7-2 to TRBJ2-2, with D unresolved. The length of the CDR3 is 14 residues. CDR1 and CDR2 from the germline V gene are SGHTA and FQGNSA. Between the trimmed V and J ends, which lost 5 bases and 5 bases, there was a span of 12 bases. CDR3 nucleotide sequence: TGTGCCAGCAGCCTCAGAGGACGGACCGGGGAGCTGTTTTTT. Translation gives CASSLRGRTGELFF. Supplemented by reference TRBV7-2 and TRBJ2-2, the full variable domain reads GAGVSQSPSNKVTEKGKDVELRCDPISGHTALYWYRQSLGQGLEFLIYFQGNSAPDKSGLPSDRFSAERTGGSVSTLTIQRTQQEDSAVYLCASSLRGRTGELFFGEGSRLTVL.

The rearrangement uses TRBV2 and TRBJ2-2; D not resolved. V lost 7 bases and J lost 0, with 6 bases in between. The CDR3 has 13 residues. Germline CDR1 is SNHLY and CDR2 is FYNNEI. This CDR3 reads CASNLANTGELFF. As DNA, the CDR3 is TGTGCCAGCAACCTAGCGAACACCGGGGAGCTGTTTTTT.

A note on this clone: The sample contains more than one DNA sequence encoding this CDR3. The genes are TRBV6-6 and TRBJ2-2; 10 positions match TRBD1. V dropped 2 bases and J dropped 6; count of bases not matched to a gene: 3. Looked up from germline, CDR1 is MNHNY and CDR2 is SVGAGI (reference sequence). CDR3 size: 15 residues. In DNA, the CDR3 is TGTGCCAGCAGTTACGCCGGACAGGGGGCCGGGGAGCTGTTTTTT. This codes for CASSYAGQGAGELFF.

This rearrangement joins TRBV6-1 to TRBJ2-7, with TRBD1 identical over 11 bases. The germline gives CDR1 MNHNS, CDR2 SASEGT. V was pared by 4 bases and J by 1 base, with 3 bases of the junction left unmatched. There are 15 residues in the CDR3. The CDR3 DNA reads as TGTGCCAGCAGTGTACGGGACAGGGGGTCCTACGAGCAGTACTTC. It is translated as CASSVRDRGSYEQYF.

As DNA, the CDR3 is TGTGCCAGCAGCTCCAGGGCACCCTACGAGCAGTACTTC. Its protein is CASSSRAPYEQYF. The chain carries TRBV28 and TRBJ2-7, with D perhaps matching TRBD1 (5 bases). This CDR3 spans 13 amino acids. Trimming stripped 6 bases from V and 2 bases from J, with 11 bases between. CDR1 is MDHEN, CDR2 SYDVKM, per germline.

This clone was seen many times. Distinct nucleotide sequences in the sample also encode this CDR3. The chain combines TRBV6-4 with TRBJ2-1; 11 bases line up with TRBD2. Germline V gene lookup returns CDR1 MRHNA and CDR2 SNTAGT. Trimming at V came to 0 bases and at J to 6 bases, leaving 1 base not matched to a gene. The CDR3 loop spans 15 amino acids. CDR3 sequence: CASSDSSGGANEQFF. In nucleotides, the CDR3 is TGTGCCAGCAGTGACTCTAGCGGGGGGGCCAATGAGCAGTTCTTC.

This clone has a handful of counts. The identical CDR3 is also encoded by other nucleotide sequences in the sample. The chain links TRBV25-1 to TRBJ1-6; D remains unclear. This CDR3 spans 14 amino acids. Germline V gene data show CDR1 as MGHDK and CDR2 as SYGVNS. V was clipped by 3 bases and J by 6 bases, with 9 bases between them. DNA for the CDR3: TGTGCCAGCAGTGAGTTAGGGATTAATTCACCCCTCCACTTT. It specifies CASSELGINSPLHF.

V is TRBV5-1 and J is TRBJ1-5; 9 positions agree with TRBD1. V trimming: 4 bases; J trimming: 6 bases; junction bases outside the gene matches: 8. CDR3 length: 15 residues. In germline, CDR1 is SGHRS, CDR2 YFSETQ. The CDR3 DNA reads as TGCGCCAGCAGCCCTGGACAGGGGACGGGTCAGCCCCAGCATTTT. This sequence encodes CASSPGQGTGQPQHF.

V gene TRBV7-2 combines with J gene TRBJ2-5, with D perhaps TRBD1 or TRBD2 (8 bases each). Germline CDR1 SGHTA, CDR2 FQGNSA. Trimming took off 5 bases at V and 5 bases at J, with 18 bases between the two ends. There are 15 residues in the CDR3. This CDR3 reads CASSLDRAGGETQYF. In nucleotides, the CDR3 is TGTGCCAGCAGCCTGGACAGGGCGGGAGGTGAGACCCAGTACTTC.

This chain joins TRBV18 and TRBJ1-1; D is uncertain. The germline V gene has CDR1 KGHSH and CDR2 LQKENI. V was clipped by 6 bases and J by 5 bases, with 13 bases between them. The CDR3 totals 13 residues. CDR3 DNA: TGTGCCAGCTCGCGTGAATTGAGGACTGAAGCTTTCTTT. This encodes CASSRELRTEAFF.

The DNA for the CDR3 is TGTGCCAGCAGCTTACTAGCGGGAGTGTCAGACGAGCAGTACTTC. Protein sequence: CASSLLAGVSDEQYF. The J gene is TRBJ2-7, the V gene TRBV7-2, with TRBD2 identical over 10 bases. V was pared by 2 bases and J by 5 bases, with 6 bases of the junction left unmatched. Germline V gives CDR1 SGHTA, CDR2 FQGNSA. CDR3 size: 15 residues. Variable domain in full (rest from reference TRBV7-2 and TRBJ2-7): GAGVSQSPSNKVTEKGKDVELRCDPISGHTALYWYRQSLGQGLEFLIYFQGNSAPDKSGLPSDRFSAERTGGSVSTLTIQRTQQEDSAVYLCASSLLAGVSDEQYFGPGTRLTVT.

The chain couples TRBV4-1 to TRBJ2-6; unclear D gene. The V gene lost 1 base and the J gene lost 0 bases, with 10 bases spanning the gap. The CDR3 spans 17 residues. Germline V gene data show CDR1 as MGHRA and CDR2 as YSYEKL. The chain's CDR3 is CASSQASGLSGANVLTF. CDR3 DNA sequence: TGCGCCAGCAGCCAAGCGTCGGGCCTCTCTGGGGCCAACGTCCTGACTTTC.

V and J are TRBV19 and TRBJ2-5; D may be TRBD1 (5 bases). V gave up 1 base and J gave up 9 bases, with 18 bases separating them. In germline, CDR1 is LNHDA, CDR2 SQIVND (reference sequence). This CDR3 has 15 amino acids. CDR3 DNA: TGTGCCAGTAGTATAGTAGGGGCCAGGAACGCGGCCCAGTACTTC. This translates into CASSIVGARNAAQYF.

The V and J genes are TRBV6-1 and TRBJ1-1; D is unresolved. V gave up 5 bases and J gave up 3 bases, with 7 bases separating them. The CDR3 runs 12 residues. Germline CDR1 and CDR2: MNHNS and SASEGT. The CDR3: CASSSTYTEAFF. CDR3 coding DNA: TGTGCCAGCAGTTCGACATACACTGAAGCTTTCTTT.

In its sample, this clone was seen once. V and J are TRBV19 and TRBJ1-5, with D possibly being TRBD1 (6 bases). The length of the CDR3 is 15 residues. Germline CDR1 and CDR2: LNHDA and SQIVND (reference sequence). V lost 6 bases to trimming and J lost 3 bases, with 15 bases between them. The CDR3 loop is CASSNAYRDNQPQHF. The CDR3 DNA sequence: TGTGCCAGTAGCAACGCGTACAGGGACAATCAGCCCCAGCATTTT.

The gene calls are TRBV5-4 and TRBJ2-1; D ambiguous. V lost 9 bases, J lost 6 bases, and 22 bases lay in between. The CDR3 length is 15 residues. Germline lookup yields CDR1 SGHNT and CDR2 YYREEE (reference sequence). CDR3 protein: CATSSNHAKGNEQFF. The CDR3 nucleotides are TGTGCCACAAGCAGTAACCACGCTAAAGGCAATGAGCAGTTCTTC.